The 17 T cell receptor beta chains reported below all come from one sample, sequenced in a study of T cells after posttransplantation cyclophosphamide. Only in-frame clones appear in the TCRdb table, and some are missing; sequencing was by immunoSEQ multiplex PCR. The sample includes around 12,000 clones, none of them occurring once. Busulfan-fludarabine conditioning, marrow transplant, and cyclophosphamide on days +3 and +4 were administered. The material was PBMCs, obtained after allogeneic stem cell transplant with posttransplant cyclophosphamide. These receptors came from a female patient aged 40-49 years who received an allogeneic stem cell transplant from an unrelated donor, was CMV-positive, and had acute GVHD only. The graft donor may be the source of some T cells.

This clone occurred many times. The gene calls are TRBV9 and TRBJ1-1; a possible D gene is TRBD1 (5 bases). With 3 bases removed from V and 4 bases from J, the gap between germline ends came to 13 bases. CDR3 length: 14 amino acids. Germline V gives CDR1 SGDLS, CDR2 YYNGEE. CDR3 protein: CASSAQGVVTEAFF. For the CDR3, the DNA is TGTGCCAGCAGCGCCCAGGGTGTGGTCACTGAAGCTTTCTTT.

This clone was seen ten or more times. The chain recombines TRBV7-3 with TRBJ2-3; TRBD1 is a possible D gene (5 bases). The germline gives CDR1 SGHTA, CDR2 FQGTGA. The V end lost 3 bases, the J end lost 0 bases, and 16 bases lay between the germline ends. This CDR3 is built from 17 residues. CDR3 residues: CASSLGQGITSTDTQYF. The DNA of the CDR3 is TGTGCCAGCAGCTTGGGTCAGGGAATCACTAGCACAGATACGCAGTATTTT.

This clone was seen only a few times. The chain couples TRBV25-1 to TRBJ2-7; D possibly corresponds to TRBD2 (5 bases). The CDR3 loop spans 15 amino acids. Germline CDR1 and CDR2: MGHDK and SYGVNS. Trimming cost V 6 bases and J 0 bases, with 15 bases left between them. The CDR3 DNA follows: TGTGCCAGCAGCCCCATTAGCGCGATCTCCTACGAGCAGTACTTC. Its protein is CASSPISAISYEQYF.

A few counts support this clone. The chain is built from TRBV6-6 and TRBJ2-5; 7 nucleotides align to TRBD1. CDR1 is MNHNY and CDR2 is SVGAGI in the germline V gene (reference sequence). The CDR3 length is 15 residues. J lost 1 base, V lost 6 bases, and 8 bases had no gene match. CDR3 DNA sequence: TGTGCCAGCAGCGCGACAGGGACAGTCCAAGAGACCCAGTACTTC. It codes for CASSATGTVQETQYF.

This clone was detected many times. This chain connects TRBV5-4 to TRBJ1-1; maybe TRBD1 (5 bases). Looked up from germline, CDR1 is SGHNT and CDR2 is YYREEE (reference sequence). V lost 4 bases, J lost 1 base, and 17 bases lay in between. The CDR3 totals 16 residues. CDR3: CASSRGGIGGNTEAFF. CDR3 sequence (DNA): TGTGCCAGCAGCCGGGGGGGGATCGGCGGGAACACTGAAGCTTTCTTT.

At least ten counts were recorded for this clone. V is TRBV19 and J is TRBJ1-1; 9 nucleotides align to TRBD1. Germline trimming cut 5 bases from V and 6 bases from J; bases unmatched to any gene: 7. Germline-derived CDR1 and CDR2 are LNHDA and SQIVND (reference sequence). CDR3 size: 14 residues. DNA of the CDR3: TGTGCCAGTAGTTTGACAGGGGGTTCACCTGAAGCTTTCTTT. Protein product: CASSLTGGSPEAFF.

This clone was seen many times. The chain is built from TRBV7-9 and TRBJ2-5; D is unresolved. CDR3 length: 14 residues. Germline CDR1 and CDR2: SEHNR and FQNEAQ (reference sequence). Trimming pared 7 bases from V and 0 bases from J, leaving 12 bases between. The CDR3 DNA follows: TGTGCCAGCACCCCGCTGGGCTACCAAGAGACCCAGTACTTC. Translated: CASTPLGYQETQYF.

This clone was observed at least ten times. The J gene is TRBJ2-3, the V gene TRBV5-1; 10 bases map to TRBD1. The V gene's germline CDR1 is SGHRS and CDR2 YFSETQ. This CDR3 is built from 15 residues. V lost 3 bases and J lost 6; bases outside the gene matches: 7. DNA of the CDR3: TGCGCCAGCAGCTGGACAGGGGGGGGCGTGGATACGCAGTATTTT. This translates into CASSWTGGGVDTQYF. The whole variable domain, filled in from reference TRBV5-1 and TRBJ2-3, reads KAGVTQTPRYLIKTRGQQVTLSCSPISGHRSVSWYQQTPGQGLQFLFEYFSETQRNKGNFPGRFSGRQFSNSRSEMNVSTLELGDSALYLCASSWTGGGVDTQYFGPGTRLTVL.

This clone has a count of ten or more. V gene TRBV9 combines with J gene TRBJ2-3; the match to TRBD2 covers 7 bases. The V gene's germline CDR1 is SGDLS and CDR2 YYNGEE. The CDR3 is made up of 17 amino acids. The J segment lost 4 bases and the V segment lost 2 bases, leaving 13 bases of the junction unmatched. CDR3 DNA: TGTGCCAGCAGCGTGCCTCGTGGGGGGGGTTTGGCAGATACGCAGTATTTT. Protein product: CASSVPRGGGLADTQYF. Supplemented by reference TRBV9 and TRBJ2-3, the full variable domain reads DSGVTQTPKHLITATGQRVTLRCSPRSGDLSVYWYQQSLDQGLQFLIQYYNGEERAKGNILERFSAQQFPDLHSELNLSSLELGDSALYFCASSVPRGGGLADTQYFGPGTRLTVL.

The rearrangement joins TRBV19 to TRBJ2-1, with TRBD2 matching over 9 bases. Trimming removed 7 bases from V and 5 bases from J; junction bases left unmatched: 6. This CDR3 contains 14 residues. Germline V gene data show CDR1 as LNHDA and CDR2 as SQIVND (reference sequence). CDR3 sequence: CASTRLAANNEQFF. The CDR3 DNA sequence: TGTGCCAGTACCAGACTAGCGGCGAACAATGAGCAGTTCTTC.

This clone was seen ten or more times. This chain joins TRBV12-5 and TRBJ2-3; 10 bases map to TRBD2. With V trimmed by 1 base and J by 6 bases, 10 bases remained unmatched. There are 17 residues in the CDR3. Germline CDR1 and CDR2: LGHNT and FRNRAP. The CDR3 spells CASGLERSLAGPDTQYF. For the CDR3, the DNA is TGTGCTAGTGGTTTGGAGCGTTCACTAGCGGGACCTGATACGCAGTATTTT.

This clone was recorded a few times. J is TRBJ2-5 and V is TRBV6-6; D might be TRBD2 (7 bases). Germline CDR1 is MNHNY and CDR2 is SVGAGI (reference sequence). The CDR3 consists of 15 residues. V dropped 2 bases and J dropped 4 bases, with 14 bases sitting between them. CDR3 bases: TGTGCCAGCAGTTACCACCCTAGGGGGGGAGAGACCCAGTACTTC. Its translation is CASSYHPRGGETQYF.

This clone has ten or more counts. V gene TRBV7-3 combines with J gene TRBJ1-3; 8 bases are shared with TRBD1. From germline, CDR1 is SGHTA and CDR2 FQGTGA. This CDR3 contains 15 residues. V was clipped by 2 bases and J by 2 bases; unmatched bases: 2. The CDR3 region is CASSLGRGPGNTIYF. CDR3 bases: TGTGCCAGCAGCTTAGGCAGGGGGCCTGGAAACACCATATATTTT.

This clone was detected only a few times. The gene calls are TRBV15 and TRBJ2-7, with 9 bases identical to TRBD2. Looked up from germline, CDR1 is LNHNV and CDR2 is YYDKDF (reference sequence). The CDR3 has 15 residues. V dropped 0 bases and J dropped 4; count of bases not matched to a gene: 4. CDR3 amino acids: CATSRDAGGIYEQYV. In DNA, the CDR3 is TGTGCCACCAGCAGAGATGCGGGGGGGATATACGAGCAGTACGTC.

This clone was observed at least ten times. The chain combines TRBV28 with TRBJ1-6; possibly TRBD1 for D (5 bases). Deletions cut 6 bases from V and 9 bases from J, with 18 bases between. CDR1 and CDR2 from the germline V gene are MDHEN and SYDVKM. This CDR3 spans 15 amino acids. In DNA form, the CDR3 reads TGTGCCAGCAGGAGATTGTTGGGGGGGTCTTCACCCCTCCACTTT. It is translated as CASRRLLGGSSPLHF. The full variable domain, with the rest looked up from reference TRBV28 and TRBJ1-6, is DVKVTQSSRYLVKRTGEKVFLECVQDMDHENMFWYRQDPGLGLRLIYFSYDVKMKEKGDIPEGYSVSREKKERFSLILESASTNQTSMYLCASRRLLGGSSPLHFGNGTRLTVT.

This clone was recorded many times. The chain is built from TRBV19 and TRBJ2-5; TRBD2 agrees at 12 bases. Germline V lookup: CDR1 LNHDA, CDR2 SQIVND (reference sequence). This CDR3 contains 15 residues. V dropped 1 base and J dropped 5; count of bases not matched to a gene: 2. The CDR3 region is CASSIGTSGIETQYF. The CDR3, as DNA: TGTGCCAGTAGTATAGGGACTAGCGGGATTGAGACCCAGTACTTC.

This clone was observed at least ten times. This chain joins TRBV29-1 and TRBJ2-4, with TRBD1 matching over 10 bases. The CDR3 runs 13 residues. J gave up 6 bases and V 2 bases, and 1 base lay outside the gene matches. Germline CDR1 reads SQVTM; CDR2 reads ANQGSEA. CDR3 in DNA: TGCAGCGTTGAAAGGACAGGGGGAAACATTCAGTACTTC. Translation gives CSVERTGGNIQYF.